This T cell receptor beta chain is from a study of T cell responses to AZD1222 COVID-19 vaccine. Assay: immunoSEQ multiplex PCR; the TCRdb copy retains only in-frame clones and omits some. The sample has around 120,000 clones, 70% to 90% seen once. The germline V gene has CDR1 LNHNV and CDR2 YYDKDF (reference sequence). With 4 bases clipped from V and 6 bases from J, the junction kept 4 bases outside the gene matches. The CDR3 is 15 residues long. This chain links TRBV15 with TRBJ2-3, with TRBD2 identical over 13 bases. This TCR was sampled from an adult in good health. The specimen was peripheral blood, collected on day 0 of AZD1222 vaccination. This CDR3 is CATSKLAGGRDTQYF. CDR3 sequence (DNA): TGTGCCACCAGCAAACTAGCGGGAGGGCGGGATACGCAGTATTTT.